These 22 T cell receptor beta chains came from one sample sequenced in a study of T cell repertoires in cytomegalovirus infection. Each CDR3 protein gets one entry after TCRdb re-called the reads with MiXCR. The repertoire has about 570,000 distinct CDR3 sequences, almost 40% of them found once; the top ten carry about half. Antigen specificity for these receptors is unknown. Sequenced material: cultured PBMCs, taken from culture after CMV antigen stimulation. These receptors originate from a human donor in good health (CMV status not recorded). Some clones in this sample may be carry-over from other donors' samples.

This rearrangement joins TRBV7-3 to TRBJ1-4; D is uncertain. CDR1 and CDR2 (germline): SGHTA, FQGTGA. The CDR3 consists of 13 residues. V was clipped by 2 bases and J by 6 bases, with 7 bases between them. The CDR3 bases are TGTGCCAGCAGCTTAGGGCCGTATGAAAAACTGTTTTTT. Protein product: CASSLGPYEKLFF.

This clonotype was recorded a few times. This chain uses TRBV7-9 with TRBJ2-1; 12 nucleotides align to TRBD1. V shed 1 base and J 0 bases; nucleotides not matched to a gene: 10. Germline V lookup: CDR1 SEHNR, CDR2 FQNEAQ (reference sequence). The CDR3 consists of 20 residues. The CDR3 loop is CASSLVTGTGGYNSYNEQFF. CDR3 nucleotide sequence: TGTGCCAGCAGCTTAGTGACCGGGACAGGGGGCTACAACTCCTACAATGAGCAGTTCTTC.

This clonotype was found many times. The rearrangement uses TRBV18 and TRBJ2-5; 7 bases are a match to TRBD2. The V gene's germline CDR1 is KGHSH and CDR2 LQKENI. The CDR3 sequence is 13 residues long. Trimming took 8 bases from V and 2 from J; bases not matched to a gene: 5. This chain's CDR3 is CASSPGGQETQYF. The CDR3 bases are TGTGCCAGCAGCCCGGGGGGTCAAGAGACCCAGTACTTC.

The chain has TRBV7-2 and TRBJ2-7, with 7 bases that match TRBD2. The CDR3 runs 14 residues. The junction had 5 bases not matched to a gene; V was cut back by 2 bases and J by 4 bases. Germline V gene data show CDR1 as SGHTA and CDR2 as FQGNSA. CDR3 sequence: CASSLFSAGYEQYF. CDR3 DNA sequence: TGTGCCAGCAGCTTATTCTCAGCGGGGTACGAGCAGTACTTC.

The chain joins TRBV28 to TRBJ2-3; 7 positions match TRBD2. The CDR3 runs to 15 residues. CDR1 MDHEN and CDR2 SYDVKM come from the germline V gene. J gave up 3 bases and V 6 bases, and 9 bases lay outside the gene matches. The CDR3 loop reads CASSQSGVETDTQYF. The CDR3 coding sequence is TGTGCCAGCAGCCAAAGCGGGGTGGAAACAGATACGCAGTATTTT.

The chain uses TRBV7-8 and TRBJ1-4; no definite D call. The length of the CDR3 is 15 residues. The V and J ends lost 1 base and 0 bases respectively, with 6 bases between them. Looked up from germline, CDR1 is SGHVS and CDR2 is FQNEAQ. In nucleotides, the CDR3 is TGTGCCAGCAGCTTAGAAACTGCAACTAATGAAAAACTGTTTTTT. Its protein product is CASSLETATNEKLFF.

This chain links TRBV4-1 with TRBJ1-5; D might be TRBD1 (6 bases). Trimming removed 0 bases from V and 4 bases from J, with 10 bases in between. Looked up from germline, CDR1 is MGHRA and CDR2 is YSYEKL. This CDR3 comprises 15 residues. CDR3 coding DNA: TGCGCCAGCAGCCAAGAACAGGGAGGTAATCAGCCCCAGCATTTT. This encodes CASSQEQGGNQPQHF.

This clonotype turned up a few times. The gene calls are TRBV6-2 or TRBV6-3 and TRBJ1-5; 10 nucleotides line up with TRBD1. This CDR3 has 16 amino acids. J was trimmed by 0 bases and V by 7 bases; bases with no gene match: 6. Per the germline V gene, CDR1 is MNHEY and CDR2 is SVGEGT. CDR3 nucleotides: TGTGCCAGCACCCCGAGGGACAGGGGTAGCAATCAGCCCCAGCATTTT. Translation: CASTPRDRGSNQPQHF.

The table lists this clonotype with a few counts. This chain joins TRBV7-8 and TRBJ2-7, with TRBD2 matching over 8 bases. Germline CDR1 is SGHVS and CDR2 is FQNEAQ. Germline trimming cut 2 bases from V and 2 bases from J; bases unmatched to any gene: 5. The CDR3 has 15 amino acids. The CDR3 sequence: CASSLLLSGTYEQYF. CDR3 nucleotides: TGTGCCAGCAGCTTACTTCTTAGCGGGACCTACGAGCAGTACTTC.

The V and J genes are TRBV19 and TRBJ2-3, with a tentative D call TRBD1 (6 bases). Trimming took off 5 bases at V and 1 base at J, with 10 bases between the two ends. Germline lookup yields CDR1 LNHDA and CDR2 SQIVND (reference sequence). The CDR3 covers 14 residues. This CDR3 is CASSVGGRTDTQYF. CDR3 sequence (DNA): TGTGCCAGTAGTGTAGGGGGACGCACAGATACGCAGTATTTT.

This clonotype was observed a few times. The chain recombines TRBV5-1 with TRBJ2-3; possible D gene TRBD1, 5 bases. The V gene lost 5 bases and the J gene lost 10 bases, with 11 bases spanning the gap. Germline V gene data show CDR1 as SGHRS and CDR2 as YFSETQ. The CDR3 is 11 residues long. CDR3 coding DNA: TGCGCCAGCAGACTGACAGAAGCGCAGTATTTT. Translating gives CASRLTEAQYF.

Details on this clonotype: This sequence may be a read error, since a much larger clone differs from it by one base. The final CDR3 position lacks the conserved phenylalanine or tryptophan, pointing to a likely read error. The gene calls are TRBV7-2 and TRBJ1-5, with unresolved D. Germline V gene data show CDR1 as SGHTA and CDR2 as FQGNSA. The CDR3 has 15 residues. V shed 0 bases and J shed 9 bases, with 15 bases lying between them. CDR3 residues: CASSLALGTRPPQHS. CDR3 nucleotide sequence: TGTGCCAGCAGCTTAGCGCTAGGAACGCGGCCGCCCCAGCATTCT.

J is TRBJ2-5 and V is TRBV2; 9 bases fit TRBD2. The CDR3 runs to 13 residues. J gave up 0 bases and V 8 bases, and 1 base lay outside the gene matches. The germline V gene has CDR1 SNHLY and CDR2 FYNNEI. The chain's CDR3 is CASASGDQETQYF. For the CDR3, the DNA is TGTGCCAGCGCTAGCGGGGACCAAGAGACCCAGTACTTC.

V and J are TRBV6-1 and TRBJ1-4; the D gene is possibly TRBD1 (6 bases). V lost 6 bases and J 8 bases, leaving 16 bases between the germline ends. The CDR3 is made up of 14 amino acids. CDR1 is MNHNS and CDR2 is SASEGT in the germline V gene. This CDR3 is CASRATGLNEKLFF. The CDR3 DNA follows: TGTGCCAGCAGGGCAACAGGGCTAAACGAAAAACTGTTTTTT.

A remark on this clonotype: The junction does not match germline at one end; this may be a read error. CDR3 protein: CVSSFTGTGLGYTF. The CDR3 DNA reads as TGTGTCAGCAGTTTTACCGGGACAGGGCTCGGCTACACCTTC. This chain connects TRBV6-5 to TRBJ1-2; the match to TRBD1 covers 9 bases. The length of the CDR3 is 14 residues. Germline V gives CDR1 MNHEY, CDR2 SVGAGI.

This chain connects TRBV19 to TRBJ1-5; D is unclear. V gave up 3 bases and J gave up 11 bases, with 14 bases separating them. CDR1 and CDR2 from the germline V gene are LNHDA and SQIVND (reference sequence). This CDR3 is built from 13 residues. The DNA of the CDR3 is TGTGCCAGTAGTATGACGCCGAGGATGTCCCAGCATTTT. As protein: CASSMTPRMSQHF.

This chain joins TRBV5-5 and TRBJ2-3; D not certain. This CDR3 contains 16 residues. The ends were cut back, 2 bases at V and 0 bases at J, with 13 bases in the middle. The germline V gene encodes CDR1 SGHKS and CDR2 YYEKEE (reference sequence). This CDR3 is CASSFLGRESTDTQYF. CDR3 DNA: TGTGCCAGCAGCTTTCTAGGCAGAGAAAGCACAGATACGCAGTATTTT.

The genes are TRBV11-2 and TRBJ2-1; D gene uncertain. CDR1 is SGHAT and CDR2 is FQNNGV in the germline V gene. V was trimmed by 5 bases and J by 9 bases, leaving 11 bases between them. The CDR3 extends over 12 amino acids. This chain's CDR3 is CASSQDGTEQFF. The CDR3 nucleotides are TGTGCCAGCAGCCAAGACGGCACTGAGCAGTTCTTC.

The chain carries TRBV2 and TRBJ1-6; 10 bases are shared with TRBD1. Germline CDR1 and CDR2: SNHLY and FYNNEI. The trim removed 8 bases at V and 5 bases at J, leaving 9 bases unmatched. The CDR3 runs 16 residues. CDR3 residues: CASSPGQGRNNSPLHF. CDR3 sequence (DNA): TGTGCCAGCTCTCCGGGACAGGGGAGAAATAATTCACCCCTCCACTTT.

This clonotype came up a few times. J is TRBJ1-3 and V is TRBV7-2; D uncertain. Trimming removed 1 base at V and 7 bases at J, with 11 bases between. CDR1 SGHTA and CDR2 FQGNSA come from the germline V gene. The CDR3 is 14 amino acids. CDR3 amino acids: CASSLDSVGNTIYF. Here the CDR3 DNA reads TGTGCCAGCAGCTTAGACAGCGTTGGGAACACCATATATTTT. Drawing the rest from reference TRBV7-2 and TRBJ1-3, the complete variable domain is GAGVSQSPSNKVTEKGKDVELRCDPISGHTALYWYRQSLGQGLEFLIYFQGNSAPDKSGLPSDRFSAERTGGSVSTLTIQRTQQEDSAVYLCASSLDSVGNTIYFGEGSWLTVV.

This clonotype turned up a few times. The chain couples TRBV20-1 to TRBJ2-3; D possibly corresponds to TRBD2 (6 bases). The CDR3 loop spans 12 amino acids. Germline V gives CDR1 DFQATT, CDR2 SNEGSKA (reference sequence). Trimming took off 7 bases at V and 7 bases at J, with 15 bases between the two ends. DNA of the CDR3: TGCAGTGAAATCAGACGGGACTATACGCAGTATTTT. It is translated as CSEIRRDYTQYF.

V is TRBV12-3 or TRBV12-4 and J is TRBJ2-1, with D unclear. This CDR3 has 15 amino acids. The V and J ends lost 1 base and 7 bases respectively, with 14 bases between them. CDR3 nucleotides: TGTGCCAGCAGTTTAGGGACCGAGAGATTTAATGAGCAGTTCTTC. It translates to CASSLGTERFNEQFF.